This T cell receptor beta chain appears in the sequencing data of a study of cytomegalovirus exposure and HLA in healthy donors. Whole-study findings and limits: A prior analysis recorded that most TCR beta V segments were productive about 87% or about 30% of the time.

In the case of this clone: Its target is unknown.

Primers: 60 Vbeta forward and 13 Jbeta reverse. Method: immunoSEQ multiplex PCR; TCRdb's copy keeps in-frame clones and lacks some. Among fewer than 200,000 clones listed, just under 80% were seen once. The TCR originated in a female donor in good health and CMV-seronegative. Sequenced: PBMCs.

CDR3 protein: CASSLVPGGSYEQYF. CDR3 sequence (DNA): TGTGCCAGCAGCTTGGTGCCAGGGGGCTCCTACGAGCAGTACTTC. This chain links TRBV5-4 with TRBJ2-7; the match to TRBD1 covers 7 bases. The CDR3 is 15 residues long. After removal of 0 bases from V and 0 bases from J, the junction contained 3 bases not matched to a gene. Germline CDR1 SGHNT, CDR2 YYREEE (reference sequence).